The 19 T cell receptor beta chains listed next were all sequenced from one sample in a study of cytomegalovirus exposure and HLA in healthy donors. The study ran its PCR with 60 Vbeta and 13 Jbeta primers. Sequenced by immunoSEQ multiplex PCR; TCRdb stores in-frame clones only, minus some. The profile shows about 150,000 clones, about four fifths of them singletons. Sequencing used PBMCs. The source is a man aged 25-45 years in good health and CMV-seropositive.

This chain links TRBV7-8 with TRBJ1-5; D ambiguous. The ends were cut back, 2 bases at V and 2 bases at J, with 7 bases in the middle. CDR1 and CDR2 from the germline V gene are SGHVS and FQNEAQ. CDR3 length equals 14 residues. CDR3 protein: CASSLQIGNQPQHF. The CDR3 bases are TGTGCCAGCAGCTTACAGATCGGCAATCAGCCCCAGCATTTT.

The chain recombines TRBV5-6 with TRBJ2-7, with D perhaps TRBD1 (5 bases). V was shortened by 4 bases and J by 4 bases, with 15 bases between the two germline ends. This CDR3 spans 14 amino acids. Germline assignment: CDR1 SGHDT and CDR2 YYEEEE. CDR3 bases: TGTGCCAGCAGCCTTCAGGGAATGAGATACGAGCAGTACTTC. This encodes CASSLQGMRYEQYF.

This chain links TRBV28 with TRBJ2-7, with D tentatively TRBD2 (5 bases). Trimming pared 10 bases from V and 0 bases from J, leaving 28 bases between. CDR1 and CDR2 (germline): MDHEN, SYDVKM. The CDR3 has 18 residues. CDR3 in amino acids: CATTPKLLTGIYSYEQYF. In DNA form, the CDR3 reads TGTGCCACCACACCCAAGCTCTTAACCGGGATTTACTCCTACGAGCAGTACTTC.

In its sample, this clone was seen once. The gene calls are TRBV10-3 and TRBJ1-2; TRBD1 matches 10 bases. The CDR3 is 14 residues long. V shed 3 bases and J 6 bases; nucleotides not matched to a gene: 4. Per the germline V gene, CDR1 is ENHRY and CDR2 is SYGVKD. Written as DNA, the CDR3 is TGTGCCATCAGTGACCATGGGACAGGGGATGGCTACACCTTC. This encodes CAISDHGTGDGYTF.

The table lists this clone with a few counts. The rearrangement joins TRBV4-3 to TRBJ2-2; TRBD1 aligns across 8 bases. After removal of 4 bases from V and 7 bases from J, the junction contained 11 bases not matched to a gene. The CDR3 is made up of 16 amino acids. The germline V gene has CDR1 LGHNA and CDR2 YSLEER. The CDR3 coding sequence is TGCGCCAGCAGCCGCGGACAGGGTAAACTTAGCGGGGAGCTGTTTTTT. As protein: CASSRGQGKLSGELFF.

J is TRBJ1-5 and V is TRBV28; D is unclear. Germline V lookup: CDR1 MDHEN, CDR2 SYDVKM. V gave up 5 bases and J gave up 4 bases, with 3 bases separating them. CDR3 length equals 11 residues. The CDR3 protein is CASSTNQPQHF. The DNA of the CDR3 is TGTGCCAGCAGTACTAATCAGCCCCAGCATTTT.

The genes are TRBV6-5 and TRBJ2-3; a possible D gene is TRBD1 (6 bases). Germline lookup yields CDR1 MNHEY and CDR2 SVGAGI. Trimming took 4 bases from V and 0 from J, leaving 11 bases between them. This CDR3 comprises 15 residues. DNA for the CDR3: TGTGCCAGCAGTTCCGACAGGATAAGCACAGATACGCAGTATTTT. It codes for CASSSDRISTDTQYF.

The genes are TRBV5-1 and TRBJ2-7; D gene uncertain. The CDR3 is 13 residues long. Germline CDR1 and CDR2: SGHRS and YFSETQ. V lost 0 bases, J lost 5 bases, and 9 bases lay in between. CDR3 amino acids: CASSLGQGDEQYF. The CDR3 coding sequence is TGCGCCAGCAGCTTGGGTCAAGGAGACGAGCAGTACTTC.

In its sample, this clone was seen a few times. DNA of the CDR3: TGTGCCAGCAGTGAACAACAGGTACGTCCTGAAGCTTTCTTT. Its translation is CASSEQQVRPEAFF. The chain links TRBV2 to TRBJ1-1; TRBD1 is a possible D gene (5 bases). Trimming shortened V by 2 bases and J by 6 bases, and 13 bases separated the two germline ends. Germline V CDR1 and CDR2: SNHLY, FYNNEI. CDR3 length: 14 residues.

The V gene is TRBV5-1, the J gene TRBJ1-2; 8 bases map to TRBD1. The trim removed 4 bases at V and 4 bases at J, leaving 15 bases unmatched. The CDR3 runs 17 residues. From germline, CDR1 is SGHRS and CDR2 YFSETQ. CDR3 sequence (DNA): TGCGCCAGCAGCCCCGGACAGGGCACAAATTCCCCCTATGGCTACACCTTC. Translated, it gives CASSPGQGTNSPYGYTF.

V and J are TRBV7-9 and TRBJ2-3; TRBD2 is a possible D gene (7 bases). The CDR3 loop spans 15 amino acids. The germline V and J ends were trimmed by 7 bases and 0 bases, with 14 bases remaining between them. Germline V lookup: CDR1 SEHNR, CDR2 FQNEAQ (reference sequence). In DNA form, the CDR3 reads TGTGCCAGCACCGTGGGGGGGGGCAGCACAGATACGCAGTATTTT. It yields the protein CASTVGGGSTDTQYF.

The chain links TRBV7-9 to TRBJ1-5; D remains ambiguous. V was trimmed by 8 bases and J by 5 bases, leaving 16 bases between them. The CDR3 is made up of 14 amino acids. CDR1 is SEHNR and CDR2 is FQNEAQ in the germline V gene (reference sequence). The CDR3 coding sequence is TGTGCCAGCGCGACGGGAAGAGCGGATCAGCCCCAGCATTTT. As protein: CASATGRADQPQHF.

The chain recombines TRBV30 with TRBJ1-4, with no clear D. The V and J ends lost 0 bases and 11 bases respectively, with 7 bases between them. CDR3 length: 11 amino acids. Germline CDR1 reads GTSNPN; CDR2 reads SVGIG (reference sequence). The CDR3, as DNA: TGTGCCTGGAGTGTAGGCGGCAAACTGTTTTTT. Amino acids: CAWSVGGKLFF.

The chain joins TRBV30 to TRBJ2-1; maybe TRBD2 (6 bases). Trimming left V 5 bases short and J 6 bases short, with 20 bases between. Germline CDR1 reads GTSNPN; CDR2 reads SVGIG (reference sequence). This CDR3 is built from 15 residues. CDR3: CAWSPGLAKSNEQFF. The CDR3 bases are TGTGCCTGGTCCCCCGGGCTAGCGAAATCCAATGAGCAGTTCTTC.

The genes are TRBV6-6 and TRBJ2-7; weak D call: TRBD1 (5 bases). CDR1 MNHNY and CDR2 SVGAGI come from the germline V gene (reference sequence). This CDR3 comprises 14 residues. The V end was cut by 7 bases, the J end by 4 bases, with 17 bases between. The CDR3 region is CASKLTRDGYEQYF. The CDR3 DNA reads as TGTGCCAGCAAACTCACCAGGGATGGTTACGAGCAGTACTTC.

The CDR3 nucleotides read TGCGCCAGCAGCCAAGACGACAGGGGGGAAAATCAGCCCCAGCATTTT. This translates into CASSQDDRGENQPQHF. The chain employs TRBV4-1 and TRBJ1-5; 9 bases line up with TRBD1. This CDR3 contains 16 residues. Germline CDR1 reads MGHRA; CDR2 reads YSYEKL. Trimming at V came to 0 bases and at J to 4 bases, leaving 4 bases not matched to a gene.

The V call is TRBV5-1, the J call TRBJ2-1; 7 positions agree with TRBD1. This CDR3 spans 15 amino acids. The germline V gene has CDR1 SGHRS and CDR2 YFSETQ. Trimming removed 0 bases from V and 2 bases from J; junction bases left unmatched: 2. DNA for the CDR3: TGCGCCAGCAGCTTGGAGGGGACAGCCTACAATGAGCAGTTCTTC. Translation gives CASSLEGTAYNEQFF.

The rearrangement links TRBV4-2 to TRBJ2-1; 14 nucleotides match TRBD2. Germline V gene sequence: CDR1 LGHNA, CDR2 YNFKEQ. The CDR3 contains 20 residues. V lost 5 bases and J lost 0; bases outside the gene matches: 12. The DNA for the CDR3 is TGTGCCAGCAGCGTGAGAGGGACTAGCGGGGGACTCAGCTCCTACAATGAGCAGTTCTTC. Its translation: CASSVRGTSGGLSSYNEQFF.

The chain couples TRBV7-6 to TRBJ2-2; TRBD2 aligns across 11 bases. This CDR3 has 15 residues. Germline CDR1 SGHVS, CDR2 FNYEAQ. With V trimmed by 6 bases and J by 7 bases, 7 bases remained unmatched. The CDR3 DNA is TGTGCCAGCAGGAAACTAGCGGGAGAAGACGGGGAGCTGTTTTTT. It translates to CASRKLAGEDGELFF.